Below are 5 T cell receptor beta chains sequenced from a single sample in a study of blood T cell repertoires in COVID-19. TCRdb's copy holds only in-frame clones and misses some; the assay was immunoSEQ multiplex PCR. In the table there are tens of thousands of clones, around 67% of which are singletons. The sequenced sample consisted of peripheral blood. The receptors were gathered from a man aged 55 to 69 with acute or convalescent COVID-19.

The chain combines TRBV5-1 with TRBJ1-2; TRBD1 matches 7 bases. The CDR3 spans 15 residues. CDR1 is SGHRS and CDR2 is YFSETQ in the germline V gene. J lost 4 bases, V lost 4 bases, and 10 bases had no gene match. CDR3 sequence reads: CASSHSGTDTYGYTF. In DNA, the CDR3 is TGCGCCAGCAGCCATTCCGGGACAGATACCTATGGCTACACCTTC.

CDR3 in DNA: TGCACCAGCAGCCAAGCAAACCGCGGGGGGGCAACCTACAATGAGCAGTTCTTC. Translated: CTSSQANRGGATYNEQFF. The chain has TRBV1 and TRBJ2-1; the tabulated D call, TRBD2, remains unverified against the DNA. TRBV1 is a listed pseudogene. This CDR3 is 18 amino acids long.

The CDR3: CAWRRTNYNEQFF. CDR3 DNA: TGTGCCTGGCGCCGGACAAACTACAATGAGCAGTTCTTC. This chain connects TRBV30 to TRBJ2-1; TRBD1 is a possible D gene (5 bases). V lost 5 bases and J 3 bases, leaving 11 bases between the germline ends. CDR1 and CDR2 (germline): GTSNPN, SVGIG (reference sequence). The CDR3 length is 13 residues.

V and J are TRBV11-2 and TRBJ2-7; TRBD2 matches 13 bases. Trimming at V came to 3 bases and at J to 7 bases, leaving 0 bases not matched to a gene. The CDR3 spans 13 residues. CDR1 and CDR2 (germline): SGHAT, FQNNGV. The CDR3 here is CASSLTSGGEQYF. In DNA form, the CDR3 reads TGTGCCAGCAGCTTGACTAGCGGGGGGGAGCAGTACTTC.

This chain joins TRBV5-1 and TRBJ2-5, with D perhaps matching TRBD1 (6 bases). Germline loops: CDR1 SGHRS, CDR2 YFSETQ. Trimming removed 0 bases at V and 5 bases at J, with 11 bases between. CDR3 size: 14 residues. The CDR3 DNA sequence: TGCGCCAGCAGCTTGGGTACGCAGGGGGAGACCCAGTACTTC. Its translation: CASSLGTQGETQYF.